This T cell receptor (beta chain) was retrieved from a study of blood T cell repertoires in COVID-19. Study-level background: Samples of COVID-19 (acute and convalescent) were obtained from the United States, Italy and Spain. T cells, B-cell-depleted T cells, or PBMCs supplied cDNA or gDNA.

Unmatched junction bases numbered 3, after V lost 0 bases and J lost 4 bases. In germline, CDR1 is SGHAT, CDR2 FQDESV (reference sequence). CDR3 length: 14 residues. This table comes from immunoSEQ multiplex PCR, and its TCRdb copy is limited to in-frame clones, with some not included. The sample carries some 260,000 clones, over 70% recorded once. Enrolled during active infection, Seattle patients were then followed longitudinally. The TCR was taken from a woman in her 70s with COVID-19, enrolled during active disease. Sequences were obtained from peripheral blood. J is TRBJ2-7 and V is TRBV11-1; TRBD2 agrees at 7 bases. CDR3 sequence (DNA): TGTGCCAGCAGCTTAGCGGGAGGGCCTTACGAGCAGTACTTC. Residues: CASSLAGGPYEQYF.